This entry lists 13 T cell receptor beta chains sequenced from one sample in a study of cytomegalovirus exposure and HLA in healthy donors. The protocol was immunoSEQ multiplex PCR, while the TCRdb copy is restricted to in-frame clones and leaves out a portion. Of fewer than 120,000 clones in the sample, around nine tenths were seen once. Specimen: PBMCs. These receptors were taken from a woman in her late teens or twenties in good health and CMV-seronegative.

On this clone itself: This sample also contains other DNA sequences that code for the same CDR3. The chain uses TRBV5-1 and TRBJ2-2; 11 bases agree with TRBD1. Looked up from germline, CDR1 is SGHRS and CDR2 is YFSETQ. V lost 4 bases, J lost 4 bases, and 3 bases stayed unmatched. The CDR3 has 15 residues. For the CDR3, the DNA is TGCGCCAGCAGCCTTGGGACAGGGGGCACCGGGGAGCTGTTTTTT. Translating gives CASSLGTGGTGELFF.

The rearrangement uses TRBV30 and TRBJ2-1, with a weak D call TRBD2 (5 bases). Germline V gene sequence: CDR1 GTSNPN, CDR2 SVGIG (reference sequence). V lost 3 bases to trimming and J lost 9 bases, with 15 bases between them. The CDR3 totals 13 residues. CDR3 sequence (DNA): TGTGCCTGGAGCAGAGGGCCCCTGAGTGAGCAGTTCTTC. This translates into CAWSRGPLSEQFF.

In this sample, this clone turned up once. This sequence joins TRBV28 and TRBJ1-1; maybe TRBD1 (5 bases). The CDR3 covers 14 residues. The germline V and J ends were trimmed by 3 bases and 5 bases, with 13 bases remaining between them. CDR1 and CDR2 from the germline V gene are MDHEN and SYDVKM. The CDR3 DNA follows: TGTGCCAGCAGTTTCGGCGGGGGTTGGACTGAAGCTTTCTTT. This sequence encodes CASSFGGGWTEAFF.

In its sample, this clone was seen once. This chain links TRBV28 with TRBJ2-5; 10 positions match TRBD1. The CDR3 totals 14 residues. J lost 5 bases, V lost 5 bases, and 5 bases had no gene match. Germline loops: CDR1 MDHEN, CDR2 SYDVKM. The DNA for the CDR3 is TGTGCCAGCAGTCTAGGACAGGGGGGGGAGACCCAGTACTTC. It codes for CASSLGQGGETQYF.

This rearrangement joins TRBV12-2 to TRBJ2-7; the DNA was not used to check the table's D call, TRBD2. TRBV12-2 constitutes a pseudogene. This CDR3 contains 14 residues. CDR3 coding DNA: TGTGCAAGTCGCTTAGGGACTAGCAGGCACGAGCAGTACTTC. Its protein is CASRLGTSRHEQYF.

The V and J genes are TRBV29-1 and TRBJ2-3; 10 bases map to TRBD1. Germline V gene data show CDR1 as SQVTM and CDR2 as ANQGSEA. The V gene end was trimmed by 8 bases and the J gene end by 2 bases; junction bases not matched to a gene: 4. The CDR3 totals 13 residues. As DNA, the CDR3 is TGCAGCCAAGGGACAGGGGTCACAGATACGCAGTATTTT. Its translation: CSQGTGVTDTQYF.

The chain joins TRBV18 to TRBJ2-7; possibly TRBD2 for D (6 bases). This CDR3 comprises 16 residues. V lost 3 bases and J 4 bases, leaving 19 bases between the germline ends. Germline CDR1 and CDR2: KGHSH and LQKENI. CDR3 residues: CASSPPGRSGAYEQYF. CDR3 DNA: TGTGCCAGCTCACCGCCGGGGAGGTCGGGCGCGTACGAGCAGTACTTC.

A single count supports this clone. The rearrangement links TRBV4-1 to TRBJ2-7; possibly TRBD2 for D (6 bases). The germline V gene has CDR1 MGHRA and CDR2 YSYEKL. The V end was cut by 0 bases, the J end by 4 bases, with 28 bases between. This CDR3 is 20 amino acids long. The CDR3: CASSQDRIPNRDFKGYEQYF. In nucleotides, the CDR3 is TGCGCCAGCAGCCAAGATAGGATACCCAATAGGGACTTTAAGGGATACGAGCAGTACTTC.

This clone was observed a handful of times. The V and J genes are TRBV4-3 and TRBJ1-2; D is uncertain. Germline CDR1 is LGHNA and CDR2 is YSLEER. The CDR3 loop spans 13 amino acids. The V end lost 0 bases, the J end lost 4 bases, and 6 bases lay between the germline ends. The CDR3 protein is CASSQDPSYGYTF. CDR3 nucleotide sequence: TGCGCCAGCAGCCAAGACCCCAGCTATGGCTACACCTTC.

For the CDR3, the DNA is TGTGCCAGCAGCGCGGCGATAGGGGTGGGCTACACCTTC. Protein sequence: CASSAAIGVGYTF. The rearrangement joins TRBV7-9 to TRBJ1-2, with TRBD1 as a possible D gene (5 bases). Per the germline V gene, CDR1 is SEHNR and CDR2 is FQNEAQ (reference sequence). V was pared by 5 bases and J by 8 bases, with 15 bases between. The length of the CDR3 is 13 residues.

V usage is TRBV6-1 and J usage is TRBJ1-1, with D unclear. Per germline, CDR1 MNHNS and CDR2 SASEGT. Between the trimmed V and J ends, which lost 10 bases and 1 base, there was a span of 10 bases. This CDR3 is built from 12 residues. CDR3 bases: TGTGCCAACGTGGGAGAGAACACTGAAGCTTTCTTT. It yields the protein CANVGENTEAFF.

The CDR3 here is CASSLVGRSYEQYF. The CDR3 bases are TGTGCCAGCAGCTTAGTGGGGAGATCCTACGAGCAGTACTTC. The V and J genes are TRBV7-9 and TRBJ2-7; TRBD2 might be the D (5 bases). Per the germline V gene, CDR1 is SEHNR and CDR2 is FQNEAQ (reference sequence). Trimming cost V 1 base and J 1 base, with 8 bases left between them. CDR3 length equals 14 residues.

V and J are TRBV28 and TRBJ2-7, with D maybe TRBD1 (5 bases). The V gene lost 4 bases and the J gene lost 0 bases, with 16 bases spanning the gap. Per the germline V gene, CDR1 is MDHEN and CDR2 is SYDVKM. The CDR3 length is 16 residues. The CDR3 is CASSSNVDTFSYEQYF. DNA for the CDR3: TGTGCCAGCAGTTCAAACGTGGACACCTTCTCCTACGAGCAGTACTTC.